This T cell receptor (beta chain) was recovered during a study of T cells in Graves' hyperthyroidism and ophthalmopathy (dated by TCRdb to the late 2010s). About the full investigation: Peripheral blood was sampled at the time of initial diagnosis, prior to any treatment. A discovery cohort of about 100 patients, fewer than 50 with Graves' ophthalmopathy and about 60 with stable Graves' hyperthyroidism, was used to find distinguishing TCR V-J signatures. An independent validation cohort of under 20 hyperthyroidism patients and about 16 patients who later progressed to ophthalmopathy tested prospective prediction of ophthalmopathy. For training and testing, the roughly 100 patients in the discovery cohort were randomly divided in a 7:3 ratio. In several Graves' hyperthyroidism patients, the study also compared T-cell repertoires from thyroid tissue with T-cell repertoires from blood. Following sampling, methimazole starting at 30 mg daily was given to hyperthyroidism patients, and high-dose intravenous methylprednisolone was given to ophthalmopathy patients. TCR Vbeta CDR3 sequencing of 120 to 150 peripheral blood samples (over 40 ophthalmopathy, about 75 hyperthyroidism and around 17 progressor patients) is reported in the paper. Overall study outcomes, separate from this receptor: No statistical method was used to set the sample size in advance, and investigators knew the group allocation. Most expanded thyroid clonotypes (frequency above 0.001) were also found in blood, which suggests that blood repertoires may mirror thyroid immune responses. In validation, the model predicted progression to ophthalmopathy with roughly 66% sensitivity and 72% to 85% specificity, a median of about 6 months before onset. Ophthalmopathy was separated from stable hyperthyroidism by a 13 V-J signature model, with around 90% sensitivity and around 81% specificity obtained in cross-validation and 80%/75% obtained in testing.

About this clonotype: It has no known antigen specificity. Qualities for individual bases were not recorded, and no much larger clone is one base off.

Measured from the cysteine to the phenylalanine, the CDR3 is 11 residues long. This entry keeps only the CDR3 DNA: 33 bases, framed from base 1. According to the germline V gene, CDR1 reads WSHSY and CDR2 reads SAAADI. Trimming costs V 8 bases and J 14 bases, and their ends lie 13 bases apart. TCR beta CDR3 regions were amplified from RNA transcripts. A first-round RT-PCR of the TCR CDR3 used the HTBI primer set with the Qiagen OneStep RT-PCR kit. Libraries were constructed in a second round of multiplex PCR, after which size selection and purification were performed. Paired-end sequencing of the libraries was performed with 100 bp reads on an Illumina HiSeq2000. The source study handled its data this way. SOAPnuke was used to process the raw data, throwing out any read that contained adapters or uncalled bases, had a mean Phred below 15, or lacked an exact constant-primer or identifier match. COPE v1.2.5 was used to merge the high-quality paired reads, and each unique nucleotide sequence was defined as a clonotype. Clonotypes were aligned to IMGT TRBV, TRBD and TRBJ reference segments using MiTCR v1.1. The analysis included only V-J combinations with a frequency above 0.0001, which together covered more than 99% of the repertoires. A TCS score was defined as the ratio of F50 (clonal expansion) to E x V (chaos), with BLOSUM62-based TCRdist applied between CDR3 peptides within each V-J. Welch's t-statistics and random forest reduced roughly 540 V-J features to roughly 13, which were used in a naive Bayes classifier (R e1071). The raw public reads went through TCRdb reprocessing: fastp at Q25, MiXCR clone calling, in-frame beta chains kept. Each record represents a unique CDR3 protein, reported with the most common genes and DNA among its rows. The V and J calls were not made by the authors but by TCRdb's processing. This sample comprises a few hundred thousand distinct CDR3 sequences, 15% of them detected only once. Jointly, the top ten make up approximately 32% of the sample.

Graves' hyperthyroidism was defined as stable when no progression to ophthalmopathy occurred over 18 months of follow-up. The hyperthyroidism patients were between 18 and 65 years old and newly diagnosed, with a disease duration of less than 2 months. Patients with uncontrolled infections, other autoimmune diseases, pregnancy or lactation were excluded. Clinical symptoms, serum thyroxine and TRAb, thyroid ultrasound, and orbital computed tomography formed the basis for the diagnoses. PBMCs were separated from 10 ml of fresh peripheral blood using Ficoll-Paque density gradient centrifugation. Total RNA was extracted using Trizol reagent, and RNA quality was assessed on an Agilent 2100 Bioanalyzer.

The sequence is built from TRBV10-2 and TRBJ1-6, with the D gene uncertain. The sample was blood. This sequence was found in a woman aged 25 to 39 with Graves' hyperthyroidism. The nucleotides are TGCGCCAGCGGGTTGCTCTCGACCCTCCACTTT. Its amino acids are CASGLLSTLHF.